The 32 T cell receptor beta chains below all came from one sample that was sequenced in a study of T cell responses to AZD1222 COVID-19 vaccine (dated by TCRdb to the early 2020s). Libraries were made using the immunoSEQ multiplex PCR assay. Here the immuneACCESS table is served through TCRdb, limited to in-frame sequences with V and J called. Missing clones are a known gap in these copies; in checked studies unresolved V genes cover under half, and the rest lacks a known reason. Within this sample are 40,000 to 55,000 clones, with 85% to 90% of them counted one time only. 1.1% of the sample is taken by the ten largest. The intended sense of this specimen's time point label: about 28 days (+/-7) after the second vaccine dose. Sample: peripheral blood, taken 28 days after the second AZD1222 dose. The receptors were gathered from an adult who received the AZD1222 COVID-19 vaccine.

J is TRBJ2-7 and V is TRBV6-1; 10 bases line up with TRBD1. V lost 6 bases to trimming and J lost 8 bases; unmatched junction nucleotides: 7. Germline V gene data show CDR1 as MNHNS and CDR2 as SASEGT. The CDR3 runs 13 residues. The CDR3 loop reads CASSGTGDLQQYF. In DNA form, the CDR3 reads TGTGCCAGCAGCGGGACAGGGGACCTACAGCAGTACTTC.

The gene calls are TRBV13 and TRBJ2-7, with D possibly TRBD2 on 7 matching bases. Germline-derived CDR1 and CDR2 are PRHDT and FYEKMQ (reference sequence). The CDR3 loop spans 13 amino acids. Trimming stripped 3 bases from V and 6 bases from J, with 12 bases between. CDR3 sequence: CASSFLRGREQYF. Here the CDR3 DNA reads TGTGCCAGCAGCTTTTTGCGGGGGCGCGAGCAGTACTTC.

This clone showed up just a few times. This chain uses TRBV3-1 (or the pseudogene TRBV3-2) with TRBJ1-5; TRBD1 might be the D (6 bases). Germline V gives CDR1 LGHDT, CDR2 YNNKEL (reference sequence). Trimming cost V 1 base and J 10 bases, with 17 bases left between them. The CDR3 totals 15 residues. CDR3 loop: CASSQGGAVAGPQHF. The CDR3 region has the DNA TGTGCCAGCAGCCAAGGGGGGGCAGTCGCGGGTCCCCAGCATTTT.

This chain joins TRBV5-6 and TRBJ2-7; D gene ambiguous. The V gene's germline CDR1 is SGHDT and CDR2 YYEEEE. Trimming shortened V by 1 base and J by 3 bases, and 17 bases separated the two germline ends. The CDR3 runs 16 residues. CDR3 DNA: TGTGCCAGCAGCTTGCCAAGGGCCGCCAAAGACTACGAGCAGTACTTC. Its translation: CASSLPRAAKDYEQYF.

The V gene is TRBV3-1 (or the pseudogene TRBV3-2), the J gene TRBJ2-7; a weak D match, TRBD2 (6 bases). Germline CDR1 is LGHDT and CDR2 is YNNKEL (reference sequence). There are 14 residues in the CDR3. Trimming removed 4 bases at V and 6 bases at J, with 16 bases between. The CDR3 coding sequence is TGTGCCAGCAGCCTCGGGACTTGGGATGGCGAGCAGTACTTC. This encodes CASSLGTWDGEQYF.

The chain uses TRBV3-1 (or the pseudogene TRBV3-2) and TRBJ2-6; D not certain. Germline CDR1 is LGHDT and CDR2 is YNNKEL (reference sequence). The V end lost 5 bases, the J end lost 0 bases, and 8 bases lay between the germline ends. The CDR3 runs to 15 residues. The CDR3 sequence: CASSLSNSGANVLTF. CDR3 nucleotides: TGTGCCAGCAGCTTGTCGAACTCTGGGGCCAACGTCCTGACTTTC.

The chain joins TRBV14 to TRBJ2-7, with D unresolved. The CDR3 loop spans 11 amino acids. Germline loops: CDR1 SGHDN, CDR2 FVKESK. V shed 1 base and J shed 7 bases, with 5 bases lying between them. CDR3 DNA: TGTGCCAGCAGCCAAGTGGAAGAGCAGTACTTC. Residues: CASSQVEEQYF.

The gene calls are TRBV6-2 or TRBV6-3 and TRBJ2-7; 10 bases are a match to TRBD2. The CDR3 covers 16 residues. J was trimmed by 0 bases and V by 6 bases; bases with no gene match: 8. Germline assignment: CDR1 MNHEY and CDR2 SVGEGT. The CDR3: CASSRRTSGSSYEQYF. The CDR3 DNA sequence: TGTGCCAGCAGCCGGAGGACTAGCGGAAGCTCCTACGAGCAGTACTTC.

The CDR3 loop is CASSQGVSTLGANVLTF. DNA for the CDR3: TGTGCCAGCAGCCAAGGGGTTTCGACACTGGGGGCCAACGTCCTGACTTTC. The chain combines TRBV3-1 (or the pseudogene TRBV3-2) with TRBJ2-6, with D hard to call. The germline V gene has CDR1 LGHDT and CDR2 YNNKEL (reference sequence). The CDR3 loop spans 17 amino acids. Trimming pared 1 base from V and 4 bases from J, leaving 14 bases between.

The V call is TRBV9, the J call TRBJ2-7; 9 nucleotides line up with TRBD2. V dropped 4 bases and J dropped 6; count of bases not matched to a gene: 32. The CDR3 has 22 residues. The germline V gene has CDR1 SGDLS and CDR2 YYNGEE. As DNA, the CDR3 is TGTGCCAGCAGCCCCTCAGGACAGCGCGGAGGGACTAGCCTCCTTATCCCCTCCGAGCAGTACTTC. Its translation: CASSPSGQRGGTSLLIPSEQYF.

V is TRBV5-6 and J is TRBJ2-2; 8 positions match TRBD2. This CDR3 spans 15 amino acids. V was clipped by 4 bases and J by 6 bases; unmatched bases: 8. The germline V gene has CDR1 SGHDT and CDR2 YYEEEE. The CDR3 nucleotides are TGTGCCAGCAGCCCAAGCGGGGGTTGGTCCGGGGAGCTGTTTTTT. Translated: CASSPSGGWSGELFF.

This rearrangement joins TRBV11-3 to TRBJ2-3, with 7 bases that match TRBD2. This CDR3 comprises 16 residues. Germline V lookup: CDR1 SGHNT, CDR2 YENEEA. V shed 1 base and J 4 bases; nucleotides not matched to a gene: 8. CDR3 in DNA: TGTGCCAGCAGCTTAGGGCCAGCGGGAAACGCAGATACGCAGTATTTT. Translated, it gives CASSLGPAGNADTQYF. The full variable domain, in which reference TRBV11-3 and TRBJ2-3 provide the parts outside the CDR3, is EAGVVQSPRYKIIEKKQPVAFWCNPISGHNTLYWYLQNLGQGPELLIRYENEEAVDDSQLPKDRFSAERLKGVDSTLKIQPAELGDSAVYLCASSLGPAGNADTQYFGPGTRLTVL.

This rearrangement joins TRBV11-2 to TRBJ2-3, with 9 nucleotides matching TRBD1. Losses at the gene ends were 1 base for V and 1 base for J; bases not matched to a gene: 0. CDR3 length equals 15 residues. Per germline, CDR1 SGHAT and CDR2 FQNNGV. Here the CDR3 reads CASSLGQGGTDTQYF. As DNA, the CDR3 is TGTGCCAGCAGCTTAGGACAGGGGGGCACAGATACGCAGTATTTT.

The rearrangement links TRBV3-1 (or the pseudogene TRBV3-2) to TRBJ1-2, with TRBD1 as a possible D gene (5 bases). Looked up from germline, CDR1 is LGHDT and CDR2 is YNNKEL (reference sequence). V lost 4 bases and J 4 bases, leaving 10 bases between the germline ends. The CDR3 contains 13 residues. Written as DNA, the CDR3 is TGTGCCAGCAGCCCGGGACGGCTCTATGGCTACACCTTC. Amino acid sequence: CASSPGRLYGYTF.

V is TRBV28 and J is TRBJ2-7; D possibly matches TRBD1 or TRBD2 (5 bases each). Germline assignment: CDR1 MDHEN and CDR2 SYDVKM. The CDR3 covers 14 residues. Trimming shortened V by 7 bases and J by 7 bases, and 20 bases separated the two germline ends. CDR3 in DNA: TGTGCCAGCACCCCTGGGGCCTCCCCGGGGGAGCAGTACTTC. This encodes CASTPGASPGEQYF.

The V gene is TRBV18, the J gene TRBJ2-7, with D possibly being TRBD2 (5 bases). The CDR3 totals 15 residues. Germline assignment: CDR1 KGHSH and CDR2 LQKENI. Trimming stripped 1 base from V and 5 bases from J, with 15 bases between. The CDR3 sequence is CASSPRPSGGDEQYF. Here the CDR3 DNA reads TGTGCCAGCTCACCACGCCCCAGCGGAGGAGACGAGCAGTACTTC.

The chain employs TRBV5-4 and TRBJ1-6; D unclear. This CDR3 spans 15 amino acids. Germline CDR1 SGHNT, CDR2 YYREEE (reference sequence). V gave up 5 bases and J gave up 6 bases, with 15 bases separating them. The CDR3 nucleotides read TGTGCCAGCAGTTGGAGGGTAACCGGTAATTCACCCCTCCACTTT. Amino acid sequence: CASSWRVTGNSPLHF.

This clone was detected once. This chain uses TRBV4-3 with TRBJ2-2, with TRBD2 matching 10 bases. Germline V lookup: CDR1 LGHNA, CDR2 YSLEER. V lost 0 bases, J lost 4 bases, and 8 bases stayed unmatched. This CDR3 has 18 amino acids. The CDR3 DNA is TGCGCCAGCAGCCAAGATCCAGCGGGAGGGCCCCGCACCGGGGAGCTGTTTTTT. As protein: CASSQDPAGGPRTGELFF.

This chain joins TRBV6-2 or TRBV6-3 and TRBJ2-7; the match to TRBD2 covers 14 bases. CDR1 is MNHEY and CDR2 is SVGEGT in the germline V gene. The V segment lost 0 bases and the J segment 0 bases; nucleotides outside the gene matches: 4. The CDR3 loop spans 18 amino acids. As DNA, the CDR3 is TGTGCCAGCAGTTACTCCGGGACTAGCGGGAGTTTCTCCTACGAGCAGTACTTC. It is translated as CASSYSGTSGSFSYEQYF.

The chain carries TRBV9 and TRBJ2-1, with TRBD2 matching 11 bases. Germline V CDR1 and CDR2: SGDLS, YYNGEE. Losses at the gene ends were 3 bases for V and 6 bases for J; bases not matched to a gene: 5. The CDR3 consists of 15 residues. In nucleotides, the CDR3 is TGTGCCAGCAGCGAAGGACTAGCGGGCGTCAATGAGCAGTTCTTC. Its translation: CASSEGLAGVNEQFF.

The J gene is TRBJ2-2, the V gene TRBV6-2 or TRBV6-3, with D perhaps TRBD1 or TRBD2 (7 bases each). There are 16 residues in the CDR3. CDR1 and CDR2 (germline): MNHEY, SVGEGT. Trimming removed 6 bases at V and 3 bases at J, with 17 bases between. The CDR3 loop is CASSPRQGGDTGELFF. CDR3 DNA: TGTGCCAGCAGCCCTCGACAGGGAGGGGACACCGGGGAGCTGTTTTTT.

This chain links TRBV9 with TRBJ2-5; 10 bases are a match to TRBD2. Trimming took 0 bases from V and 5 from J; bases not matched to a gene: 7. CDR1 SGDLS and CDR2 YYNGEE come from the germline V gene. The CDR3 has 16 amino acids. CDR3: CASSVGASGSLETQYF. In DNA form, the CDR3 reads TGTGCCAGCAGCGTAGGGGCTAGCGGGAGCCTGGAGACCCAGTACTTC. The full variable domain, completed using reference TRBV9 and TRBJ2-5, is DSGVTQTPKHLITATGQRVTLRCSPRSGDLSVYWYQQSLDQGLQFLIQYYNGEERAKGNILERFSAQQFPDLHSELNLSSLELGDSALYFCASSVGASGSLETQYFGPGTRLLVL.

The chain carries TRBV19 and TRBJ1-3; maybe TRBD1 (6 bases). Germline CDR1 reads LNHDA; CDR2 reads SQIVND (reference sequence). The CDR3 length is 15 residues. The V end lost 6 bases, the J end lost 4 bases, and 16 bases lay between the germline ends. The CDR3 coding sequence is TGTGCCAGTAGAGACAGGATGGAATTCGGAAACACCATATATTTT. Translation gives CASRDRMEFGNTIYF.

This clone turned up a few times. This chain connects TRBV3-1 (or the pseudogene TRBV3-2) to TRBJ1-1; D possibly corresponds to TRBD1 (5 bases). CDR3 length equals 14 residues. V was shortened by 2 bases and J by 1 base, with 8 bases between the two germline ends. Per germline, CDR1 LGHDT and CDR2 YNNKEL (reference sequence). The CDR3 sequence is CASSQNTGNTEAFF. In DNA, the CDR3 is TGTGCCAGCAGCCAAAACACAGGGAACACTGAAGCTTTCTTT.

This clone was recorded once. The rearrangement joins TRBV10-1 to TRBJ1-3; 8 bases are shared with TRBD1. The CDR3 is 14 amino acids. The V segment lost 5 bases and the J segment 3 bases; nucleotides outside the gene matches: 3. CDR1 is WNHNN and CDR2 is SYGVQD in the germline V gene (reference sequence). The CDR3, as DNA: TGCGCCAGCAGTCAGACAGGGGATGGAAACACCATATATTTT. Protein: CASSQTGDGNTIYF.

The DNA of the CDR3 is TGTGCCAGCAGCTTCCGGGACAGGGGTAATGGCTACACCTTC. This gives the protein CASSFRDRGNGYTF. This chain links TRBV5-4 with TRBJ1-2; 10 bases map to TRBD1. After removal of 2 bases from V and 6 bases from J, the junction contained 4 bases not matched to a gene. CDR3 length: 14 residues. Germline CDR1 SGHNT, CDR2 YYREEE (reference sequence).

CDR3: CASSEWGDQPQHF. CDR3 bases: TGTGCCAGCAGTGAATGGGGGGATCAGCCCCAGCATTTT. This chain uses TRBV2 with TRBJ1-5; D is perhaps TRBD1 (5 bases). This CDR3 region has 13 residues. Germline V gives CDR1 SNHLY, CDR2 FYNNEI. V lost 2 bases to trimming and J lost 5 bases, with 7 bases between them.

CDR3 coding DNA: TGTGCCAGCAGTACCCGGACACACAGCTCCTACAATGAGCAGTTCTTC. It encodes CASSTRTHSSYNEQFF. The V gene is TRBV7-9, the J gene TRBJ2-1; the D gene is possibly TRBD1 (5 bases). The CDR3 is 16 residues long. Trimming left V 6 bases short and J 0 bases short, with 15 bases between. Germline values: CDR1 SEHNR, CDR2 FQNEAQ (reference sequence). Full variable domain (outside the CDR3, taken from reference TRBV7-9 and TRBJ2-1): DTGVSQNPRHKITKRGQNVTFRCDPISEHNRLYWYRQTLGQGPEFLTYFQNEAQLEKSRLLSDRFSAERPKGSFSTLEIQRTEQGDSAMYLCASSTRTHSSYNEQFFGPGTRLTVL.

The rearrangement joins TRBV20-1 to TRBJ2-1; D unclear. CDR1 is DFQATT and CDR2 is SNEGSKA in the germline V gene (reference sequence). V was clipped by 3 bases and J by 5 bases, with 8 bases between them. The CDR3 has 12 residues. CDR3 in DNA: TGCAGTGCTAGTGGCGCGAACAATGAGCAGTTCTTC. It is translated as CSASGANNEQFF.

This chain uses TRBV19 with TRBJ1-1; D is ambiguous. Deletions cut 8 bases from V and 3 bases from J, with 13 bases between. CDR1 and CDR2 (germline): LNHDA, SQIVND (reference sequence). This CDR3 has 13 amino acids. CDR3 residues: CASATSTYTEAFF. CDR3 sequence (DNA): TGTGCCAGTGCGACGTCAACTTACACTGAAGCTTTCTTT.

The chain is built from TRBV15 and TRBJ2-7, with D possibly TRBD2 on 5 matching bases. The V end was cut by 0 bases, the J end by 4 bases, with 10 bases between. This CDR3 is built from 14 residues. CDR1 LNHNV and CDR2 YYDKDF come from the germline V gene (reference sequence). The chain's CDR3 is CATSREGVGYEQYF. The CDR3 bases are TGTGCCACCAGCAGAGAGGGAGTAGGATACGAGCAGTACTTC.

This clone is a singleton in its sample. The chain combines TRBV14 with TRBJ2-1; the D gene is possibly TRBD1 (7 bases). Germline V gives CDR1 SGHDN, CDR2 FVKESK. Deletions cut 4 bases from V and 0 bases from J, with 13 bases between. The CDR3 has 16 amino acids. The CDR3 is CASSRRGDSSYNEQFF. The CDR3 nucleotides are TGTGCCAGCAGCCGGAGGGGGGACAGCTCCTACAATGAGCAGTTCTTC.